The 11 T cell receptor beta chains below were found in one sample sequenced in a study of OX40 agonist ivuxolimab in advanced cancers. TCRdb keeps only in-frame clones here, not all; method: immunoSEQ multiplex PCR. The sample has roughly 11,000 clones; about 76% are singletons. Sequences were derived from CD4+ or CD8+ T cells sorted from blood, sampled in a trial of the OX40 agonist ivuxolimab. The source is an adult with an advanced solid tumor such as melanoma, head and neck, liver or kidney cancer.

The chain recombines TRBV7-6 with TRBJ2-2; D might be TRBD1 (5 bases). The germline V and J ends were trimmed by 4 bases and 6 bases, with 24 bases remaining between them. The germline V gene encodes CDR1 SGHVS and CDR2 FNYEAQ. The CDR3 runs to 18 residues. For the CDR3, the DNA is TGTGCCAGCAGCTACGGCGCAGGGCTCGAATTGCTCGCCGGGGAGCTGTTTTTT. Translated: CASSYGAGLELLAGELFF.

CDR3 region: CASSQEDQREIPEQFF. The CDR3 nucleotides read TGTGCCAGCAGCCAAGAAGACCAGCGGGAGATCCCTGAGCAGTTCTTC. The V call is TRBV4-2, the J call TRBJ2-1, with 8 bases lining up with TRBD2. This CDR3 is built from 16 residues. The V gene end was trimmed by 0 bases and the J gene end by 9 bases; junction bases not matched to a gene: 10. Germline CDR1 is LGHNA and CDR2 is YNFKEQ.

CDR3: CATSTAGLDNQPQHF. The CDR3 nucleotides read TGTGCCACCAGCACCGCCGGACTCGACAATCAGCCCCAGCATTTT. J is TRBJ1-5 and V is TRBV15; no reliable D call. CDR3 length: 15 residues. Trimming removed 4 bases from V and 3 bases from J, with 13 bases in between. The germline V gene has CDR1 LNHNV and CDR2 YYDKDF (reference sequence).

The chain combines TRBV28 with TRBJ1-2; 8 nucleotides match TRBD1. Germline V gene lookup returns CDR1 MDHEN and CDR2 SYDVKM. The CDR3 sequence is 18 residues long. V trimming: 2 bases; J trimming: 2 bases; junction bases outside the gene matches: 13. CDR3 protein: CASSLIVPDRGRNYGYTF. The CDR3 coding sequence is TGTGCCAGCAGTTTAATCGTACCCGACAGGGGCAGGAACTATGGCTACACCTTC.

This clone was observed a handful of times. V usage is TRBV7-8 and J usage is TRBJ2-7; D gene ambiguous. V gave up 8 bases and J gave up 3 bases, with 5 bases separating them. The CDR3 runs 10 residues. Germline V gene lookup returns CDR1 SGHVS and CDR2 FQNEAQ. CDR3 DNA sequence: TGTGCCAGCGGAAACTACGAGCAGTACGTC. Translating gives CASGNYEQYV.

The chain couples TRBV27 to TRBJ1-2; 8 bases fit TRBD1. This CDR3 has 14 residues. Germline loops: CDR1 MNHEY, CDR2 SMNVEV (reference sequence). V gave up 1 base and J gave up 8 bases; unmatched junction bases: 6. The CDR3 coding sequence is TGTGCCAGCAGTTTATGGCAGGGGGCGCGGGGCTACACCTTC. Protein sequence: CASSLWQGARGYTF.

This chain uses TRBV13 with TRBJ2-7, with 9 bases lining up with TRBD1. The CDR3 runs 15 residues. The germline V gene encodes CDR1 PRHDT and CDR2 FYEKMQ (reference sequence). After removal of 8 bases from V and 6 bases from J, the junction contained 14 bases not matched to a gene. The CDR3 nucleotides are TGTGCCAGCCTCGGTCGTCGGACAGGGGATGGCGAGCAGTACTTC. It is translated as CASLGRRTGDGEQYF.

This rearrangement joins TRBV27 to TRBJ1-1; TRBD1 agrees at 8 bases. Germline CDR1 and CDR2: MNHEY and SMNVEV (reference sequence). This CDR3 spans 16 amino acids. The V and J ends lost 5 bases and 0 bases, in that order; junction bases with no gene match: 8. CDR3: CASSPPRGRLNTEAFF. In nucleotides, the CDR3 is TGTGCCAGCAGTCCTCCCAGGGGGCGTCTGAACACTGAAGCTTTCTTT.

This clone rates as medium-sized. This chain joins TRBV28 and TRBJ2-7; no clear D. CDR3 length: 15 residues. CDR1 and CDR2 from the germline V gene are MDHEN and SYDVKM. Trimming removed 3 bases at V and 6 bases at J, with 18 bases between. CDR3 residues: CASSFKRNLWGEQYF. Here the CDR3 DNA reads TGTGCCAGCAGTTTCAAACGGAACCTATGGGGCGAGCAGTACTTC. Full variable domain (remainder filled in from reference TRBV28 and TRBJ2-7): DVKVTQSSRYLVKRTGEKVFLECVQDMDHENMFWYRQDPGLGLRLIYFSYDVKMKEKGDIPEGYSVSREKKERFSLILESASTNQTSMYLCASSFKRNLWGEQYFGPGTRLTVT.

V gene TRBV23-1 combines with J gene TRBJ1-1; weak D call: TRBD1 (5 bases). TRBV23-1 is annotated as an ORF whose role is uncertain. V dropped 0 bases and J dropped 3 bases, with 14 bases sitting between them. The CDR3 runs 16 residues. The CDR3 region is CASSQSGGAWDTEAFF. CDR3 DNA sequence: TGCGCCAGCAGTCAATCGGGAGGGGCATGGGACACTGAAGCTTTCTTT.

The rearrangement joins TRBV11-2 to TRBJ2-5; 8 bases agree with TRBD2. V lost 1 base and J lost 4; bases outside the gene matches: 5. This CDR3 is 15 amino acids long. Germline V lookup: CDR1 SGHAT, CDR2 FQNNGV. The CDR3 DNA is TGTGCCAGCAGCTTAGGTAGCGGGATTGGAGAGACCCAGTACTTC. It specifies CASSLGSGIGETQYF. The full variable domain, its missing parts supplied by reference TRBV11-2 and TRBJ2-5, is EAGVAQSPRYKIIEKRQSVAFWCNPISGHATLYWYQQILGQGPKLLIQFQNNGVVDDSQLPKDRFSAERLKGVDSTLKIQPAKLEDSAVYLCASSLGSGIGETQYFGPGTRLLVL.